Following are 18 T cell receptor beta chains from one sample sequenced in a study of cytomegalovirus exposure and HLA in healthy donors (dated by TCRdb to 2017 to 2019). To prepare the library, the immunoSEQ multiplex PCR assay was applied. The multiplex PCR relied on a mix of 60 forward primers for TCR Vbeta segments and 13 reverse primers for TCR Jbeta segments. TCRdb carries this immuneACCESS record with in-frame sequences only. Its versions omit some clonotypes, under half of them owing to an unresolved V gene in the studies checked, with the rest unexplained. This sample has about 70,000 clones in its table, and about 67% of those were observed once. About an eighth of the sample is in the top ten clones. Specimen: PBMCs. These receptors originate from a human donor in good health.

V and J are TRBV7-3 and TRBJ1-2; TRBD1 aligns across 7 bases. The V segment lost 5 bases and the J segment 2 bases; nucleotides outside the gene matches: 2. The CDR3 is 13 residues long. CDR1 is SGHTA, CDR2 FQGTGA, per germline. CDR3 residues: CASSPDRNYGYTF. CDR3 bases: TGTGCCAGCAGCCCGGACAGGAACTATGGCTACACCTTC.

This clone was counted between two and nine times. The chain carries TRBV6-5 and TRBJ2-7; TRBD2 aligns across 8 bases. The V segment lost 8 bases and the J segment 2 bases; nucleotides outside the gene matches: 8. The CDR3 sequence is 14 residues long. Germline V CDR1 and CDR2: MNHEY, SVGAGI. CDR3 sequence: CASGRTSGPYEQYF. DNA of the CDR3: TGTGCCAGCGGCCGCACTAGCGGCCCCTACGAGCAGTACTTC.

The chain has TRBV29-1 and TRBJ1-1, with TRBD1 as a possible D gene (5 bases). The CDR3 is 12 residues long. CDR1 SQVTM and CDR2 ANQGSEA come from the germline V gene. V lost 4 bases, J lost 6 bases, and 12 bases lay in between. The CDR3 DNA reads as TGCAGCGTTGGGAAGGGGTCTCCTGAAGCTTTCTTT. Amino acids: CSVGKGSPEAFF.

The V call is TRBV15, the J call TRBJ2-2; D possibly corresponds to TRBD1 (6 bases). CDR1 LNHNV and CDR2 YYDKDF come from the germline V gene (reference sequence). Trimming removed 6 bases from V and 2 bases from J, with 16 bases in between. The CDR3 is 16 amino acids. The CDR3, as DNA: TGTGCCACCAGGCCTCCACAGGGCCAAAACACCGGGGAGCTGTTTTTT. It yields the protein CATRPPQGQNTGELFF.

The gene calls are TRBV7-9 and TRBJ2-5; TRBD2 matches at 8 bases. This CDR3 has 16 residues. Germline CDR1 is SEHNR and CDR2 is FQNEAQ (reference sequence). V lost 4 bases and J lost 7; bases outside the gene matches: 14. The CDR3 DNA is TGTGCCAGCAGCTCCCGGGGGGGGCTAGGGGTAGGGACCCAGTACTTC. Translating gives CASSSRGGLGVGTQYF.

The V call is TRBV11-2, the J call TRBJ1-2, with D perhaps matching TRBD1 (6 bases). This CDR3 contains 12 residues. Deletions cut 5 bases from V and 4 bases from J, with 8 bases between. The germline V gene encodes CDR1 SGHAT and CDR2 FQNNGV. The CDR3 sequence: CASSPDSYGYTF. The DNA for the CDR3 is TGTGCCAGCAGCCCGGACAGCTATGGCTACACCTTC.

The J gene is TRBJ2-2, the V gene TRBV5-6, with 7 positions matching TRBD1. In germline, CDR1 is SGHDT, CDR2 YYEEEE. The V segment lost 2 bases and the J segment 4 bases; nucleotides outside the gene matches: 5. The CDR3 is made up of 15 amino acids. DNA of the CDR3: TGTGCCAGCAGCTTACCGGGACAGCGCACCGGGGAGCTGTTTTTT. Its protein is CASSLPGQRTGELFF.

This clone has a single count. The chain links TRBV12-1 to TRBJ1-4; the D call of TRBD1 is as the table states it, not checked on the DNA. TRBV12-1 is a pseudogene locus. The CDR3 is 18 residues long. The CDR3 nucleotides are TGTGCCAGCAGCTTTTGTACAGGGAGTTCGGCAACTAATGAAAAACTGTTTTTT. This translates into CASSFCTGSSATNEKLFF.

The V call is TRBV18, the J call TRBJ2-1; D perhaps matches TRBD2 (5 bases). The V and J ends lost 2 bases and 9 bases respectively, with 11 bases between them. The germline V gene has CDR1 KGHSH and CDR2 LQKENI. The CDR3 runs to 13 residues. The CDR3 protein is CASSPKAEAEQFF. CDR3 DNA sequence: TGTGCCAGCTCACCAAAAGCGGAAGCTGAGCAGTTCTTC.

This clone showed up just a few times. The V gene is TRBV6-5, the J gene TRBJ2-3; TRBD2 matches 9 bases. Germline assignment: CDR1 MNHEY and CDR2 SVGAGI. CDR3 length: 14 amino acids. V was pared by 6 bases and J by 0 bases, with 1 base of the junction left unmatched. In nucleotides, the CDR3 is TGTGCCAGCAGGACTAGCGGTAGCACAGATACGCAGTATTTT. Its translation: CASRTSGSTDTQYF.

In its sample, this clone was seen a few times. The chain joins TRBV25-1 to TRBJ2-1; D is unresolved. The V gene lost 5 bases and the J gene lost 6 bases, with 14 bases spanning the gap. This CDR3 has 14 amino acids. The germline CDR1 and CDR2 sequences are MGHDK and SYGVNS. CDR3 in amino acids: CASSKGAILNEQFF. CDR3 DNA: TGTGCCAGCAGTAAAGGAGCAATACTCAATGAGCAGTTCTTC.

Only a few counts were recorded for this clone. The chain is built from TRBV7-2 and TRBJ2-1; D possibly corresponds to TRBD1 (7 bases). Between the trimmed V and J ends, which lost 4 bases and 12 bases, there was a span of 16 bases. The germline gives CDR1 SGHTA, CDR2 FQGNSA. The CDR3 is 13 amino acids. CDR3 DNA: TGTGCCAGCAGCTGGGACAGATTCGGGGGGCAGTTCTTC. Translation gives CASSWDRFGGQFF. Together with reference TRBV7-2 and TRBJ2-1, the CDR3 gives the full variable domain: GAGVSQSPSNKVTEKGKDVELRCDPISGHTALYWYRQSLGQGLEFLIYFQGNSAPDKSGLPSDRFSAERTGGSVSTLTIQRTQQEDSAVYLCASSWDRFGGQFFGPGTRLTVL.

This clone was picked up one time. V gene TRBV29-1 combines with J gene TRBJ2-2; 11 nucleotides match TRBD1. The V gene's germline CDR1 is SQVTM and CDR2 ANQGSEA. V lost 7 bases to trimming and J lost 5 bases; unmatched junction nucleotides: 9. This CDR3 spans 15 amino acids. This CDR3 is CSALGGTGGTGELFF. DNA of the CDR3: TGCAGCGCATTGGGGGGGACAGGGGGTACCGGGGAGCTGTTTTTT.

The genes are TRBV7-3 and TRBJ2-7; D may be TRBD1 (6 bases). V lost 5 bases to trimming and J lost 6 bases, with 14 bases between them. Germline V lookup: CDR1 SGHTA, CDR2 FQGTGA. The CDR3 extends over 13 amino acids. The chain's CDR3 is CASSQSRGGEQYF. The CDR3 DNA is TGTGCCAGCAGCCAGAGCAGGGGTGGCGAGCAGTACTTC.

This clone was detected only a few times. Relative to the germline gene, one junction end is altered; a read error may explain this. V gene TRBV30 combines with J gene TRBJ2-7; D ambiguous. Germline lookup yields CDR1 GTSNPN and CDR2 SVGIG (reference sequence). This CDR3 has 11 amino acids. The CDR3 reads CAWSVQSVLHF. The CDR3 DNA is TGTGCCTGGAGTGTACAAAGCGTACTGCACTTC.

The CDR3 sequence: CASSLAGRDNEQFF. The CDR3 DNA sequence: TGTGCCAGCAGCTTAGCGGGGAGGGACAATGAGCAGTTCTTC. The rearrangement joins TRBV7-2 to TRBJ2-1; 7 positions agree with TRBD2. Germline V gives CDR1 SGHTA, CDR2 FQGNSA. V was clipped by 0 bases and J by 5 bases; unmatched bases: 1. The CDR3 length is 14 residues.

CDR3 bases: TGTGCCAGCAGCCGAGGACAGGGGCGAGCAGATACGCAGTATTTT. Amino acid sequence: CASSRGQGRADTQYF. The chain is built from TRBV7-3 and TRBJ2-3; TRBD1 agrees at 9 bases. J lost 4 bases, V lost 5 bases, and 7 bases had no gene match. This CDR3 has 15 residues. CDR1 and CDR2 (germline): SGHTA, FQGTGA.

V usage is TRBV30 and J usage is TRBJ2-7; possible D gene TRBD1, 6 bases. Trimming cost V 4 bases and J 2 bases, with 15 bases left between them. Germline V gives CDR1 GTSNPN, CDR2 SVGIG (reference sequence). CDR3 length: 14 amino acids. CDR3 in amino acids: CAWNGQTITYEQYF. CDR3 in DNA: TGTGCCTGGAATGGACAGACGATAACCTACGAGCAGTACTTC.